These 18 T cell receptor beta chains were all obtained from the same sample, sequenced in a study of T cell repertoires in cytomegalovirus infection. TCRdb analysed the reads with MiXCR anew, one entry per CDR3 protein. Counted here are approximately 400,000 distinct CDR3 sequences, under 40% occurring once; the ten biggest clones make up roughly an eighth. Sequencing input: PBMCs. The receptors stem from a human donor in good health (CMV status not recorded). Some clones in this sample may be carry-over from other donors' samples.

As for this clonotype: This may come from a read error, since a much larger clone is one base off. This rearrangement joins TRBV2 to TRBJ2-5; D is uncertain. The CDR3 loop spans 10 amino acids. Germline V lookup: CDR1 SNHLY, CDR2 FYNNEI. CDR3 sequence: CASREETQYF. The CDR3 region has the DNA TGTGCCAGCAGGGAAGAGACCCAGTACTTC. The full variable domain, with the rest looked up from reference TRBV2 and TRBJ2-5, is EPEVTQTPSHQVTQMGQEVILRCVPISNHLYFYWYRQILGQKVEFLVSFYNNEISEKSEIFDDQFSVERPDGSNFTLKIRSTKLEDSAMYFCASREETQYFGPGTRLLVL.

This clonotype turned up a few times. The V and J genes are TRBV11-2 and TRBJ2-7; 9 bases match TRBD1. J gave up 5 bases and V 3 bases, and 5 bases lay outside the gene matches. This CDR3 is 14 amino acids long. CDR1 and CDR2 (germline): SGHAT, FQNNGV. CDR3 residues: CASSLQGTGNEQYF. Written as DNA, the CDR3 is TGTGCCAGCAGCTTGCAAGGGACAGGGAACGAGCAGTACTTC. Full variable domain (rest looked up from reference TRBV11-2 and TRBJ2-7): EAGVAQSPRYKIIEKRQSVAFWCNPISGHATLYWYQQILGQGPKLLIQFQNNGVVDDSQLPKDRFSAERLKGVDSTLKIQPAKLEDSAVYLCASSLQGTGNEQYFGPGTRLTVT.

The chain has TRBV15 and TRBJ2-7, with unresolved D. Germline CDR1 LNHNV, CDR2 YYDKDF (reference sequence). V was shortened by 6 bases and J by 4 bases, with 13 bases between the two germline ends. CDR3 length: 13 amino acids. CDR3 residues: CATSFRTAYEQYF. CDR3 DNA sequence: TGTGCCACCAGTTTTCGAACAGCGTACGAGCAGTACTTC.

The V call is TRBV7-8, the J call TRBJ2-7; no reliable D call. Trimming removed 5 bases at V and 2 bases at J, with 13 bases between. The germline V gene encodes CDR1 SGHVS and CDR2 FQNEAQ. CDR3 length equals 14 residues. The CDR3: CASSQLDVTYEQYF. CDR3 coding DNA: TGTGCCAGCAGCCAACTGGACGTTACCTACGAGCAGTACTTC. Variable domain in full (rest from reference TRBV7-8 and TRBJ2-7): GAGVSQSPRYKVAKRGQDVALRCDPISGHVSLFWYQQALGQGPEFLTYFQNEAQLDKSGLPSDRFFAERPEGSVSTLKIQRTQQEDSAVYLCASSQLDVTYEQYFGPGTRLTVT.

V is TRBV7-2 and J is TRBJ2-7; 8 nucleotides agree with TRBD2. CDR3 length: 15 residues. V was clipped by 6 bases and J by 5 bases; unmatched bases: 12. Germline V lookup: CDR1 SGHTA, CDR2 FQGNSA. The CDR3 here is CASSSIAGLPNEQYF. The CDR3 DNA is TGTGCCAGCAGTTCTATAGCGGGGTTGCCCAACGAGCAGTACTTC.

The chain carries TRBV4-3 and TRBJ2-3; no clear D. CDR3 size: 14 residues. Germline V gene data show CDR1 as LGHNA and CDR2 as YSLEER. V shed 2 bases and J shed 0 bases, with 6 bases lying between them. CDR3 protein: CASSQLRSTDTQYF. CDR3 bases: TGCGCCAGCAGCCAACTAAGGAGCACAGATACGCAGTATTTT.

This clonotype was detected a few times. V is TRBV11-2 and J is TRBJ2-2; D perhaps matches TRBD2 (5 bases). This CDR3 contains 15 residues. Germline-derived CDR1 and CDR2 are SGHAT and FQNNGV. Trimming shortened V by 1 base and J by 3 bases, and 9 bases separated the two germline ends. CDR3 loop: CASSLVGDHTGELFF. The CDR3 DNA follows: TGTGCCAGCAGCTTAGTCGGGGATCACACCGGGGAGCTGTTTTTT.

The chain uses TRBV7-9 and TRBJ2-7, with D maybe TRBD1 (6 bases). Trimming cost V 8 bases and J 2 bases, with 10 bases left between them. The V gene's germline CDR1 is SEHNR and CDR2 FQNEAQ (reference sequence). The CDR3 sequence is 12 residues long. The DNA for the CDR3 is TGTGCCAGCTGTACAGGGCCCTACGAGCAGTACTTC. It yields the protein CASCTGPYEQYF.

CDR3 coding DNA: TGTGCCAGCAGGGACCTAGCGGGGGGGGCCTACAATGAGCAGTTCTTC. It yields the protein CASRDLAGGAYNEQFF. V usage is TRBV6-5 and J usage is TRBJ2-1; 12 bases map to TRBD2. Germline CDR1 is MNHEY and CDR2 is SVGAGI. Trimming at V came to 6 bases and at J to 2 bases, leaving 5 bases not matched to a gene. The CDR3 runs to 16 residues.

This clonotype was seen many times. The chain joins TRBV7-9 to TRBJ1-1, with D maybe TRBD1 (5 bases). CDR1 SEHNR and CDR2 FQNEAQ come from the germline V gene (reference sequence). V was shortened by 5 bases and J by 6 bases, with 22 bases between the two germline ends. The CDR3 is 16 amino acids. CDR3 residues: CASSLSDGGTRAEAFF. The CDR3 DNA is TGTGCCAGCAGCCTTAGCGACGGAGGGACTAGGGCTGAAGCTTTCTTT.

As for this clonotype: A much larger clone is a single base away; this may be a read error. The chain employs TRBV27 and TRBJ2-7; D possibly matches TRBD1 or TRBD2 (5 bases each). This CDR3 has 13 residues. CDR1 and CDR2 from the germline V gene are MNHEY and SMNVEV (reference sequence). The germline V and J ends were trimmed by 2 bases and 12 bases, with 17 bases remaining between them. The CDR3 loop is CASSLAGTELLYF. In nucleotides, the CDR3 is TGTGCCAGCAGTTTAGCTGGGACGGAACTTCTGTACTTC.

There are a few counts of this clonotype. The chain couples TRBV11-2 to TRBJ1-3; D remains ambiguous. Looked up from germline, CDR1 is SGHAT and CDR2 is FQNNGV. This CDR3 is 13 amino acids long. The V and J ends lost 3 bases and 8 bases respectively, with 11 bases between them. In DNA, the CDR3 is TGTGCCAGCAGCTTGAGGGCCGGGTACACCATATATTTT. Its protein product is CASSLRAGYTIYF.

This chain uses TRBV7-6 with TRBJ2-2; possible D gene TRBD2, 7 bases. Germline CDR1 is SGHVS and CDR2 is FNYEAQ. V lost 4 bases and J lost 5, with 20 bases in between. CDR3 length equals 17 residues. The CDR3 region is CASSSQSGGAGTGELFF. The CDR3 nucleotides are TGTGCCAGCAGCTCCCAGTCTGGGGGGGCTGGGACCGGGGAGCTGTTTTTT.

Only a few counts were recorded for this clonotype. The J gene is TRBJ1-2, the V gene TRBV12-3 or TRBV12-4; D may be TRBD1 (6 bases). V lost 8 bases and J lost 8, with 21 bases in between. The CDR3 is 14 residues long. The CDR3 bases are TGTGCCAGCTCCTTTTTCTTGGGGGCCGGGGGCTACACCTTC. Translation: CASSFFLGAGGYTF.

This clonotype was seen only a few times. The V call is TRBV7-2, the J call TRBJ1-2; a possible D gene is TRBD1 (5 bases). The CDR3 extends over 12 amino acids. The V gene lost 3 bases and the J gene lost 7 bases, with 9 bases spanning the gap. Germline V lookup: CDR1 SGHTA, CDR2 FQGNSA. The CDR3 sequence: CASSLGPGGYTF. CDR3 in DNA: TGTGCCAGCAGCTTGGGGCCGGGTGGCTACACCTTC.

The V call is TRBV4-1, the J call TRBJ2-7; perhaps TRBD2 as D (6 bases). The germline V gene encodes CDR1 MGHRA and CDR2 YSYEKL. V lost 2 bases and J 4 bases, leaving 12 bases between the germline ends. The CDR3 runs to 14 residues. CDR3 nucleotides: TGCGCCAGCAGCCAATCAAACCGGGGGTACGAGCAGTACTTC. It yields the protein CASSQSNRGYEQYF.

About this clonotype: A much bigger clone sits one base away, suggesting this may be a read error. Here the CDR3 omits its conserved ending phenylalanine or tryptophan, so a read error is the likely source. The chain joins TRBV7-2 to TRBJ2-7; 7 bases are shared with TRBD2. V lost 1 base, J lost 9 bases, and 12 bases stayed unmatched. This CDR3 is built from 15 residues. Germline V gene sequence: CDR1 SGHTA, CDR2 FQGNSA. The CDR3 loop is CASSLGGGLHVGQYL. CDR3 DNA: TGTGCCAGCAGCTTAGGGGGGGGTCTCCACGTCGGGCAGTACTTA.

This clonotype came up a few times. This chain joins TRBV7-3 and TRBJ2-1; the match to TRBD2 covers 8 bases. The CDR3 has 16 residues. CDR1 is SGHTA and CDR2 is FQGTGA in the germline V gene. V lost 4 bases and J lost 0; bases outside the gene matches: 5. CDR3 sequence (DNA): TGTGCCAGCAGCTCGACCGGGGGGGCCTCCTACAATGAGCAGTTCTTC. This codes for CASSSTGGASYNEQFF.